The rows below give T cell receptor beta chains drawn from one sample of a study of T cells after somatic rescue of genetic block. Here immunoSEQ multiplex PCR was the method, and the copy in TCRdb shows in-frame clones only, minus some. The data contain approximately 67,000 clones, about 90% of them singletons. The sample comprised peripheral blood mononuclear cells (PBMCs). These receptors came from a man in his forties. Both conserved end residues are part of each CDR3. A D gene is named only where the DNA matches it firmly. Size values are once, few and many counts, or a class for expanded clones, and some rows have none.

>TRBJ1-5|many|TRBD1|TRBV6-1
CASSEIQGNNQPQHF
TGTGCCAGCAGTGAGATACAGGGGAACAATCAGCCCCAGCATTTT
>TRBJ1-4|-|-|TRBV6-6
CASSYSGAPNEKLFF
TGTGCCAGCAGTTACTCAGGGGCTCCTAATGAAAAACTGTTTTTT
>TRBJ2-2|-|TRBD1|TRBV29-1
CSVEAGQGQAGELFF
TGCAGCGTTGAGGCCGGACAGGGTCAGGCCGGGGAGCTGTTTTTT
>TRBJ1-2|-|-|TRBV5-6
CASNSGHGYTF
TGTGCCAGCAACTCAGGGCATGGCTACACCTTC
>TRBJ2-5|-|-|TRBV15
CATSTPGLPNRETQYF
TGTGCCACCAGCACTCCTGGACTACCCAATAGGGAGACCCAGTACTTC
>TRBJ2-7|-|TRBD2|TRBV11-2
CASSLTSGGYEQYF
TGTGCCAGCAGCTTAACTAGCGGGGGGTACGAGCAGTACTTC
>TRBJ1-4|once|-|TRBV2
CASNSIGQPTNEKLFF
TGTGCCAGCAATTCGATTGGACAGCCAACTAATGAAAAACTGTTTTTT
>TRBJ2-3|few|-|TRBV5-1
CASSESPGTFTDTQYF
TGCGCCAGCAGCGAAAGCCCCGGAACTTTCACAGATACGCAGTATTTT
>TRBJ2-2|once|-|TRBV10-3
CAISDLAASNTGELFF
TGTGCCATCAGTGATTTGGCAGCCTCGAACACCGGGGAGCTGTTTTTT
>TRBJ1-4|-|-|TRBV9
CASSVEGRINEKLFF
TGTGCCAGCAGCGTAGAGGGACGTATTAATGAAAAACTGTTTTTT
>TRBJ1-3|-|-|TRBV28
CASTPGAGNTIYF
TGTGCCAGCACCCCCGGGGCCGGAAACACCATATATTTT
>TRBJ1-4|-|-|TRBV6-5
CASSSAGTGNEKLFF
TGTGCCAGCAGTTCGGCCGGGACGGGGAATGAAAAACTGTTTTTT
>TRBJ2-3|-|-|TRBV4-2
CASSQAARYTDTQYF
TGTGCCAGCAGCCAAGCCGCCCGCTACACAGATACGCAGTATTTT
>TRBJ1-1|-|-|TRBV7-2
CASSLESRGPMNTEAFF
TGTGCCAGCAGCTTAGAATCCAGGGGACCAATGAACACTGAAGCTTTCTTT
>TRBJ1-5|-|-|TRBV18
CASSPQQGQPQHF
TGTGCCAGCTCACCGCAACAGGGCCAGCCCCAGCATTTT
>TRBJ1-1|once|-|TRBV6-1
CASSGRTARIEAFF
TGTGCCAGCAGTGGTAGGACCGCACGCATTGAAGCTTTCTTT
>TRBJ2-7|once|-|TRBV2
CASSYTGTESSYEQYF
TGTGCCAGCAGTTACACCGGGACGGAGAGCTCCTACGAGCAGTACTTC